This TCR beta chain was sequenced for a study of T cells of healthy individuals. Germline V gives CDR1 SNHLY, CDR2 FYNNEI. The CDR3 length is 12 residues. V was clipped by 11 bases and J by 1 base; unmatched bases: 4. This clonotype was observed at least ten times. TCRdb redid the calling of the 5' RACE reads with MiXCR, one entry per CDR3 protein. The sample records some 41,000 distinct CDR3 sequences, 4.5% being singletons. The V call is TRBV2, the J call TRBJ2-5, with 7 nucleotides matching TRBD2. The TCR comes from a human donor in good health. The DNA of the CDR3 is TGTGCCGTCGCGGGGGTCCAAGAGACCCAGTACTTC. It yields the protein CAVAGVQETQYF.